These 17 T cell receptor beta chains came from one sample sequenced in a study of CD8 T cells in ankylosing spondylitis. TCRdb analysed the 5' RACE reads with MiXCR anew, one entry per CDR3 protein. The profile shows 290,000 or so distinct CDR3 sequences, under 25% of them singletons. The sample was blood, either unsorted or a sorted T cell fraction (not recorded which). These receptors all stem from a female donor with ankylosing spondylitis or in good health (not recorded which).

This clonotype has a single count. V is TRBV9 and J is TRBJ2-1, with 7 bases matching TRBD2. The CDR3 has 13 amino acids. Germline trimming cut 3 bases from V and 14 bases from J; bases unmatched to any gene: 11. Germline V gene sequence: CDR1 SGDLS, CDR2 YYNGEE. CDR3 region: CASSAISGTGEFF. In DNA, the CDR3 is TGTGCCAGCAGCGCCATCAGCGGGACGGGGGAGTTCTTC.

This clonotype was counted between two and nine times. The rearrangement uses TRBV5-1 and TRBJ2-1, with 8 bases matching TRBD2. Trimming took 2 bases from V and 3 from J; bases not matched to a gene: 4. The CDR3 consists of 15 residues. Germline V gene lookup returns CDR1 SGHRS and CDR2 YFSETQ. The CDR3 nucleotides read TGCGCCAGCAGCTTTACTAGCGGCAACTACAATGAGCAGTTCTTC. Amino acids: CASSFTSGNYNEQFF.

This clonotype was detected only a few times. CDR3 coding DNA: TGTGCCAGCAGCCCCGGGACAGGGTTGAACTATGGCTACACCTTC. Its translation is CASSPGTGLNYGYTF. This rearrangement joins TRBV28 to TRBJ1-2; 9 nucleotides match TRBD1. The germline V gene encodes CDR1 MDHEN and CDR2 SYDVKM. J gave up 2 bases and V 6 bases, and 7 bases lay outside the gene matches. The CDR3 is 15 amino acids.

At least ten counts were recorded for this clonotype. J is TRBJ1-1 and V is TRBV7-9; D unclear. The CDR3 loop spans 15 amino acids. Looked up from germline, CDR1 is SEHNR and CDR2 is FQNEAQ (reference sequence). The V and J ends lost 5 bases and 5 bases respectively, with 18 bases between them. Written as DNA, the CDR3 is TGTGCCAGCAGCGCACGCGGCCAGGTTGAGACTGAAGCTTTCTTT. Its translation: CASSARGQVETEAFF.

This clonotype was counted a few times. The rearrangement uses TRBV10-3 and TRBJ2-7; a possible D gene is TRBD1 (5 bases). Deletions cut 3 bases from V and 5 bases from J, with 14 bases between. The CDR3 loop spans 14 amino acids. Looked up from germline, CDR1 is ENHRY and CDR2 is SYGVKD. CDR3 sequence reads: CAISDQPQVDEQYF. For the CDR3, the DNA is TGTGCCATCAGTGACCAGCCACAGGTCGACGAGCAGTACTTC.

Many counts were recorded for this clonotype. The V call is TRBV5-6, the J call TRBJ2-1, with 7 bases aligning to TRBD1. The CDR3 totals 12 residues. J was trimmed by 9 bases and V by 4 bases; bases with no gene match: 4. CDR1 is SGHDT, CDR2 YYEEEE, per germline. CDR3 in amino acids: CASSQTGIEQFF. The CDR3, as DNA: TGTGCCAGCAGCCAGACAGGGATTGAGCAGTTCTTC.

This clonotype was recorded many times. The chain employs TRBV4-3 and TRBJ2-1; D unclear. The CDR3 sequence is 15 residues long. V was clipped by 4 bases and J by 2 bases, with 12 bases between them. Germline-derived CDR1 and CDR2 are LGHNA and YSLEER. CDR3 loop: CASSPQLVAYNEQFF. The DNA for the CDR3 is TGCGCCAGCAGCCCCCAGCTAGTCGCCTACAATGAGCAGTTCTTC.

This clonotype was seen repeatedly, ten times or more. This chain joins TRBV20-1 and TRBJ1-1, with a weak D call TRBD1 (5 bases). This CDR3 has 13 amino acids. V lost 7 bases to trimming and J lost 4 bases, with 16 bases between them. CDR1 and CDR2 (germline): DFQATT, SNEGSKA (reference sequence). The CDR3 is CSVLQVPITEAFF. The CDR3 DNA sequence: TGCAGTGTTTTACAGGTGCCGATCACTGAAGCTTTCTTT.

The CDR3 DNA reads TGCAGTGCTAGAGCCGTGACAGACCTCTATGGCTACACCTTC. Translating gives CSARAVTDLYGYTF. The V and J genes are TRBV20-1 and TRBJ1-2, with D perhaps TRBD1 (5 bases). CDR3 length equals 14 residues. CDR1 and CDR2 (germline): DFQATT, SNEGSKA (reference sequence). The ends were cut back, 1 base at V and 4 bases at J, with 13 bases in the middle.

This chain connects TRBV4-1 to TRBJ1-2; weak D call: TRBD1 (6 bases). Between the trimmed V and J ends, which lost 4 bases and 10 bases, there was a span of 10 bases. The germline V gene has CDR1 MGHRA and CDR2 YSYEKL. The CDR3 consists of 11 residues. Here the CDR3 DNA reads TGCGCCAGCAGCCGAACAGGGACCTACACCTTC. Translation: CASSRTGTYTF.

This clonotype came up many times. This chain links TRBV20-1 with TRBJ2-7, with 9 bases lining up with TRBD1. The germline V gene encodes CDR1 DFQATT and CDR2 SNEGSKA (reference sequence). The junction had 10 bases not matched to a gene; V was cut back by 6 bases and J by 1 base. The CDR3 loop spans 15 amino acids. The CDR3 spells CSANTGTGPSYEQYF. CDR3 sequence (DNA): TGCAGTGCCAATACCGGGACAGGGCCTTCCTACGAGCAGTACTTC.

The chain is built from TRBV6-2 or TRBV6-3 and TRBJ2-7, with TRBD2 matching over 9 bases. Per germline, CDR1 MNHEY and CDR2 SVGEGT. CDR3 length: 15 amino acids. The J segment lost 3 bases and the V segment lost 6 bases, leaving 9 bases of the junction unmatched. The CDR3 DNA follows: TGTGCCAGCAGCCATGGACTAGCGCGGGGCTACGAGCAGTACTTC. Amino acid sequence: CASSHGLARGYEQYF.

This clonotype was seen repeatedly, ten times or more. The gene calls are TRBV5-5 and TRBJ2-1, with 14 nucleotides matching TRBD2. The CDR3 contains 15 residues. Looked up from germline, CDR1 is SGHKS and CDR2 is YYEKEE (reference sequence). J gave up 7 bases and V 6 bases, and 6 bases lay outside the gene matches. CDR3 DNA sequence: TGTGCCAGCACCATAGGACTAGCGGGAGGTAATGAGCAGTTCTTC. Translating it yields CASTIGLAGGNEQFF.

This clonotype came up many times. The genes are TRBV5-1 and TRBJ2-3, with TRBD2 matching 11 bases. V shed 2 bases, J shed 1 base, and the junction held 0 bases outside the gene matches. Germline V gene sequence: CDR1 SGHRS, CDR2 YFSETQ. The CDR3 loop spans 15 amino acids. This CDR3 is CASSLLAGGTDTQYF. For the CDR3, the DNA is TGCGCCAGCAGCTTACTAGCGGGAGGCACAGATACGCAGTATTTT.

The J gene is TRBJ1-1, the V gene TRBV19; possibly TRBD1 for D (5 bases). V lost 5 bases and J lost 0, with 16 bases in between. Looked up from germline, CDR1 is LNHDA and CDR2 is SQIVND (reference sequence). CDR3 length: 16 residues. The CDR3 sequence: CASSRDSWAMNTEAFF. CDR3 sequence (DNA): TGTGCCAGTAGTCGGGACTCGTGGGCCATGAACACTGAAGCTTTCTTT.

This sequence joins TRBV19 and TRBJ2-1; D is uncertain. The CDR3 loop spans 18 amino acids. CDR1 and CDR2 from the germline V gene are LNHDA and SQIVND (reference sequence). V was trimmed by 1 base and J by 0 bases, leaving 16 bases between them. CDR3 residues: CASSIGLLTPSSYNEQFF. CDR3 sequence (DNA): TGTGCCAGTAGTATAGGACTGTTGACTCCGAGCTCCTACAATGAGCAGTTCTTC. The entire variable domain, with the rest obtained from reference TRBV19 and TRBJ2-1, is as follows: DGGITQSPKYLFRKEGQNVTLSCEQNLNHDAMYWYRQDPGQGLRLIYYSQIVNDFQKGDIAEGYSVSREKKESFPLTVTSAQKNPTAFYLCASSIGLLTPSSYNEQFFGPGTRLTVL.

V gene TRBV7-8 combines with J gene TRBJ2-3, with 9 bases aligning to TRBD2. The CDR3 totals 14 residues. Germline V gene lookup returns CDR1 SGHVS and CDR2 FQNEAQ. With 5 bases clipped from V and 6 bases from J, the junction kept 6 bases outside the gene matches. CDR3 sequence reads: CASSATSGEDTQYF. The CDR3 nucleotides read TGTGCCAGCAGCGCGACTAGCGGCGAGGATACGCAGTATTTT.